This T cell receptor beta chain derives from a study of cytomegalovirus exposure and HLA in healthy donors. Study results and limitations: Reports credit the classifier with highly specific, highly sensitive diagnosis of cytomegalovirus status.

PCR involved 60 Vbeta and 13 Jbeta primers. The assay was immunoSEQ multiplex PCR, and TCRdb's table has in-frame clones only and misses some. The repertoire holds roughly 86,000 clones, with nearly 80% as singletons. V lost 3 bases and J lost 4; bases outside the gene matches: 8. CDR3 length: 15 residues. CDR1 SGHNT and CDR2 YYREEE come from the germline V gene (reference sequence). In the case of this clone: Its specificity is not known.

The sequence was obtained from a female donor in good health and CMV-seronegative. This chain connects TRBV5-4 to TRBJ2-5; 8 bases map to TRBD1. Sample: PBMCs. The CDR3 protein is CASSSTQGAGETQYF. DNA of the CDR3: TGTGCCAGCAGCTCGACCCAGGGGGCGGGAGAGACCCAGTACTTC.